A single TCR beta chain is shown here with its context. The data belong to a study of blood T cell repertoires in COVID-19. In terms of age and location, participants ranged from roughly 18 to 95 years and lived in about two dozen US areas. Clones were sequenced by immunoSEQ multiplex PCR, and TCRdb holds only the in-frame ones, with some missing. The sample holds approximately 230,000 clones, roughly 90% seen once. The CDR3 length is 15 residues. Trimming took 6 bases from V and 5 from J, leaving 17 bases between them. In germline, CDR1 is ENHRY, CDR2 SYGVKD. V gene TRBV10-3 combines with J gene TRBJ1-5; the D gene is possibly TRBD1 (6 bases). Input material: PBMCs or T cells enriched from blood (not recorded which). This clonotype was obtained from a woman aged 25-40 years with acute COVID-19. CDR3 sequence: CAISPWGRADQPQHF. The CDR3 region has the DNA TGTGCCATCAGCCCATGGGGGCGGGCCGATCAGCCCCAGCATTTT.